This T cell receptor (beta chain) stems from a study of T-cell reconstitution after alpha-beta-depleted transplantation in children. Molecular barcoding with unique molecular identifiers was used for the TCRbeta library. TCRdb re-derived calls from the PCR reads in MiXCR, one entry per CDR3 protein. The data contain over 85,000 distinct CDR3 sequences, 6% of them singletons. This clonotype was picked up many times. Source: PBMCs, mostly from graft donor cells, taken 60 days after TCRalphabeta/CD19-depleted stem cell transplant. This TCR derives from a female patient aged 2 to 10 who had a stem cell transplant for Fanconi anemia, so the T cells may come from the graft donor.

The CDR3 is CASSYSKGRGETQYF. The CDR3 DNA reads TGTGCCAGCAGTTACTCGAAGGGCAGGGGGGAGACCCAGTACTTC. The chain uses TRBV6-5 and TRBJ2-5; 7 bases fit TRBD1. The germline CDR1 and CDR2 sequences are MNHEY and SVGAGI. The trim removed 0 bases at V and 5 bases at J, leaving 6 bases unmatched. CDR3 length: 15 amino acids.